Sequencing of this TCR beta chain was carried out in a study of T-cell memory formation after mild COVID-19. Trimming removed 3 bases from V and 5 bases from J, with 19 bases in between. Germline V gene data show CDR1 as DFQATT and CDR2 as SNEGSKA (reference sequence). This CDR3 region has 16 residues. TCRdb re-analysed the 5' RACE reads in MiXCR, keeping a single row per CDR3 protein. The data hold approximately 500,000 distinct CDR3 sequences, with around a quarter observed a single time. The source material was PBMCs or a T cell subset sorted from them (not recorded which). This rearrangement joins TRBV20-1 to TRBJ1-4; a possible D gene is TRBD1 (5 bases). The TCR comes from an adult woman who had mild COVID-19 (a few samples of this study predate the infection). Cell type and time point are not known. CDR3 protein: CSASLSWGIKNEKLFF. The DNA for the CDR3 is TGCAGTGCTAGTCTTTCTTGGGGCATTAAAAATGAAAAACTGTTTTTT.